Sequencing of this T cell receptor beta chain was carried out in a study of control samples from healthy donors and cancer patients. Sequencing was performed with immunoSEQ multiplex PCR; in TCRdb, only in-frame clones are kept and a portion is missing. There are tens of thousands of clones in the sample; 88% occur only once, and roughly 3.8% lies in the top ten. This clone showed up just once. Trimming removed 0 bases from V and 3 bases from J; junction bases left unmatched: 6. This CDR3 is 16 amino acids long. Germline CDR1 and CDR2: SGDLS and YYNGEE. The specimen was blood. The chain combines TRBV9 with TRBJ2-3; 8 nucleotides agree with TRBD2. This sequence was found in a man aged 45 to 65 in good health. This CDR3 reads CASSVVSGIGTDTQYF. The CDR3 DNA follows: TGTGCCAGCAGCGTAGTTAGCGGGATTGGTACAGATACGCAGTATTTT.